This TCR beta chain was recorded in a study of OX40 agonist ivuxolimab in advanced cancers. About the investigation overall: Ivuxolimab was an agonistic, fully human IgG2 monoclonal antibody directed against OX40 (CD134), a costimulatory receptor. Intravenous ivuxolimab was administered to patients every 2 weeks at six dose levels: 0.01, 0.1, 0.3, 1.5, 3 and 10 mg/kg. Of the approximately 53 patients in dose escalation, some 20 had hepatocellular carcinoma, roughly 15 had melanoma, 9 had renal cell carcinoma and 9 had head and neck cancer. The dose-escalation cohort was about 83% male with a mean age of 60 years, ranging from about 20 to 85. Patients were allowed to have had prior anti-PD-1, anti-PD-L1 or anti-CTLA-4 therapy, and 40% to 45% of the dose-escalation patients had been treated with checkpoint inhibitors. Partial responses were achieved by three dose-escalation patients, of whom one had hepatocellular carcinoma and two had cutaneous melanoma. Peripheral TCRbeta sequencing aimed to test whether ivuxolimab altered TCR sequence diversity and caused clonal T-cell expansion. The paper covers the monotherapy dose-escalation part of the phase I ivuxolimab trial, which included N = 52 patients. The full study reports these points: Low levels of normalized T-cell clonal expansion were also seen in some nonresponding patients. In the 0.1-3.0 mg/kg groups, partial responders were among the patients with the lowest normalized peripheral clonal expansion, particularly in CD8+ T cells. At doses of 0.1 to 3.0 mg/kg, clonal expansion of both CD4+ and CD8+ blood T cells was observed from baseline to week 6. After ivuxolimab, more expanded clones were found on average in CD8+ T cells than in CD4+ T cells. Which antigens the clonally expanded peripheral T cells were specific for was not determined.

CDR1 is given as SNHLY and CDR2 as FYNNEI, both from the germline V gene. V lost 8 bases and J lost 0 bases; the stretch between them is 8 bases long. Measured from the cysteine to the phenylalanine, the CDR3 is 13 residues long. Only the CDR3 part of the read is kept: 39 bases, read in frame from the first base. For sequencing of the TCRbeta CDR3 region, genomic DNA was extracted from the sorted cells. The immunoSEQ Assay was used for sequencing of TCRbeta CDR3 regions. TCRdb obtained this table from immuneACCESS and retained in-frame rearrangements with V and J assigned. These tables miss some clones; where compared with another copy, unresolved V genes account for less than half of the shortfall, and the remainder is unexplained. Present in this sample are some 60,000 clones, about 90% of which were seen just once. The top ten clones comprise roughly 13% of the sample. Patients with autoimmune disease history or receiving systemic immunosuppression were excluded from the trial. Peripheral blood for TCR sequencing was collected from all dose cohorts at baseline, on cycle 4 day 1, and on cycle 7 day 1. Samples came from an open-label, multicenter, first-in-human phase I dose-escalation trial of ivuxolimab. The trial enrolled adults with locally advanced or metastatic head and neck squamous cell, hepatocellular, melanoma or renal cell carcinoma. Before TCR sequencing, CD4+ T cells and CD8+ T cells from peripheral blood were sorted into separate populations.

This clone has just a few counts. Its recognized antigen is unknown. Base qualities were left out, and no much larger clone turns up one base away. The TCR was taken from an adult with an advanced solid tumor such as melanoma, head and neck, liver or kidney cancer. This specimen was CD4+ or CD8+ T cells sorted from blood, taken in a trial of the OX40 agonist ivuxolimab. The rearrangement joined TRBV2 to TRBJ2-1, with a weak D call of TRBD2 (5 bases match). In nucleotides, the sequence is TGTGCCAGCGGGAGTCGCTCCTACAATGAGCAGTTCTTC. Its translation reads: CASGSRSYNEQFF.